Listed here are 10 T cell receptor beta chains from one sample, sequenced in a study of vaccination and CD4 T cells after COVID-19. TCRdb ran MiXCR on the PCR reads and lists one entry per CDR3 protein. The data contain around 19,000 distinct CDR3 sequences, approximately 59% of them seen just once; the ten biggest clones take up under 1.2%. The sample here was CD4+ T cells from blood, taken before SARS-CoV-2 vaccination. Receptor source: a human donor who had recovered from COVID-19.

The rearrangement uses TRBV7-2 and TRBJ1-5; D gene unclear. V was pared by 0 bases and J by 4 bases, with 7 bases between. Germline V gives CDR1 SGHTA, CDR2 FQGNSA. This CDR3 spans 14 amino acids. CDR3 DNA sequence: TGTGCCAGCAGCTTAGCGGGCGGGAATCAGCCCCAGCATTTT. Encoded protein: CASSLAGGNQPQHF.

This clonotype turned up a few times. J is TRBJ2-3 and V is TRBV24-1; 11 bases are shared with TRBD2. CDR1 and CDR2 (germline): KGHDR, SFDVKD. The CDR3 is made up of 18 amino acids. V dropped 3 bases and J dropped 2; count of bases not matched to a gene: 9. CDR3 coding DNA: TGTGCCACCAGTGATCTGCCGGGGACTAGCGGTCCCACAGATACGCAGTATTTT. Translation gives CATSDLPGTSGPTDTQYF.

In DNA, the CDR3 is TGTGCCAGCAGCTTGGTAGGGACAGCTTCAGCCAAAAACATTCAGTACTTC. It yields the protein CASSLVGTASAKNIQYF. V usage is TRBV7-2 and J usage is TRBJ2-4, with 7 nucleotides matching TRBD1. Germline-derived CDR1 and CDR2 are SGHTA and FQGNSA. The CDR3 runs to 17 residues. The V and J ends lost 3 bases and 0 bases, in that order; junction bases with no gene match: 8.

The rearrangement links TRBV12-3 or TRBV12-4 to TRBJ1-3, with D hard to call. The CDR3 loop spans 15 amino acids. Between the trimmed V and J ends, which lost 7 bases and 4 bases, there was a span of 17 bases. The CDR3 reads CASTQQAGSGNTIYF. The CDR3 DNA reads as TGTGCCAGCACTCAGCAGGCAGGTTCCGGAAACACCATATATTTT.

This chain joins TRBV6-1 and TRBJ2-3; D possibly corresponds to TRBD2 (6 bases). The V gene's germline CDR1 is MNHNS and CDR2 SASEGT. Trimming cost V 8 bases and J 6 bases, with 6 bases left between them. CDR3 length: 10 amino acids. CDR3 loop: CASGGDTQYF. The CDR3 coding sequence is TGTGCCAGCGGAGGGGATACGCAGTATTTT.

The rearrangement joins TRBV24-1 to TRBJ2-1; 9 bases match TRBD1. V was clipped by 6 bases and J by 8 bases; unmatched bases: 13. Looked up from germline, CDR1 is KGHDR and CDR2 is SFDVKD. The CDR3 extends over 16 amino acids. The CDR3 is CATSPEQGASGDEQFF. In DNA form, the CDR3 reads TGTGCCACCAGTCCAGAACAGGGGGCTAGCGGCGATGAGCAGTTCTTC.

The V gene is TRBV18, the J gene TRBJ2-7; tentative D call: TRBD1 (6 bases). Germline V gene sequence: CDR1 KGHSH, CDR2 LQKENI. Trimming removed 1 base from V and 3 bases from J, with 16 bases in between. The CDR3 is made up of 16 amino acids. The CDR3 DNA is TGTGCCAGCTCACCACGGTCAGGGGCCGGCAACTACGAGCAGTACTTC. This encodes CASSPRSGAGNYEQYF.

This clonotype appeared a single time. The chain couples TRBV2 to TRBJ1-1; D ambiguous. This CDR3 spans 12 amino acids. The V end was cut by 7 bases, the J end by 3 bases, with 9 bases between. CDR1 SNHLY and CDR2 FYNNEI come from the germline V gene. The CDR3 spells CASTVWDTEAFF. Here the CDR3 DNA reads TGTGCCAGCACTGTTTGGGACACTGAAGCTTTCTTT.

This clonotype turned up a few times. The chain is built from TRBV7-3 and TRBJ2-3; unclear D gene. Deletions cut 2 bases from V and 0 bases from J, with 9 bases between. The CDR3 runs 15 residues. CDR1 and CDR2 from the germline V gene are SGHTA and FQGTGA. The CDR3 is CASSLAPLSTDTQYF. For the CDR3, the DNA is TGTGCCAGCAGCTTAGCCCCGTTGAGCACAGATACGCAGTATTTT. Using reference TRBV7-3 and TRBJ2-3 for the parts outside the CDR3, the full variable domain is GAGVSQTPSNKVTEKGKYVELRCDPISGHTALYWYRQSLGQGPEFLIYFQGTGAADDSGLPNDRFFAVRPEGSVSTLKIQRTERGDSAVYLCASSLAPLSTDTQYFGPGTRLTVL.

The V call is TRBV27, the J call TRBJ2-7, with TRBD1 matching 9 bases. The length of the CDR3 is 15 residues. The V gene end was trimmed by 1 base and the J gene end by 5 bases; junction bases not matched to a gene: 6. Germline CDR1 and CDR2: MNHEY and SMNVEV (reference sequence). This chain's CDR3 is CASSLLGTGIHEQYF. The DNA for the CDR3 is TGTGCCAGCAGTTTATTGGGGACAGGGATTCACGAGCAGTACTTC.